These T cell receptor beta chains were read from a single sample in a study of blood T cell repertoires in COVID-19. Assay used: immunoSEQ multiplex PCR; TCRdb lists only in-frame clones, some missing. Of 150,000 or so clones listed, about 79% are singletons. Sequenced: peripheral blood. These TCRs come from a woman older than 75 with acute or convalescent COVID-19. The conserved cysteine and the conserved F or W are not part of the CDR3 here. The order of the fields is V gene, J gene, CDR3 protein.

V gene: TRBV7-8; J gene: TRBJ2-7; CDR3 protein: ASTPGTGLHEQY
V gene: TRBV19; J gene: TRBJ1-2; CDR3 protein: ASIRAKGRTFGGYT
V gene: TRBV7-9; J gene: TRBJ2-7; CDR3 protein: AGWTSGEQY
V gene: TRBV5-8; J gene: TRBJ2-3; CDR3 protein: ASSLGASSTQY
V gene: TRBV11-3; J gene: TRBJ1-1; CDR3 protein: ASSPGTGARNTEAF
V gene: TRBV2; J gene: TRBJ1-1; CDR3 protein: ASTSRGVPAEAF
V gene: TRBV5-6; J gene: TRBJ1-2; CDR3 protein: ASSSPRGAGYT
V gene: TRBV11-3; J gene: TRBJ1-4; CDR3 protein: ASSPGKGFNEKLF
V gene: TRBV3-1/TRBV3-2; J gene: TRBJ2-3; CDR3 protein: ASSLGTTFTGTQY
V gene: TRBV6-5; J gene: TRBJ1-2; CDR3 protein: ASSSLPSTVRYGYT
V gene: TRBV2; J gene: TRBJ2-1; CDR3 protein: ASSVGGSSYNEQF
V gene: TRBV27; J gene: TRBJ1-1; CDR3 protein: ASSFGRGTEAF
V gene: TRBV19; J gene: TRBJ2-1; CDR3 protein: ASNRGNEQF
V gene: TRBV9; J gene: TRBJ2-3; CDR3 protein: ASSVEGHTRPDTQY
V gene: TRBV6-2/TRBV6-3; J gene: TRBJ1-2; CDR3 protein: ASSLSRGNYGYT
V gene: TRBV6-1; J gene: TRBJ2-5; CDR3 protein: ASSEARRGGETQY
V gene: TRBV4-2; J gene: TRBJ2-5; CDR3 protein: ASSQVGGDTAGKTQY
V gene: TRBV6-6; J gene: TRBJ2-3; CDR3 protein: ASSRRTSGYTDTQY
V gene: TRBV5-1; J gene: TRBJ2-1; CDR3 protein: ASSSSTPLDEQF
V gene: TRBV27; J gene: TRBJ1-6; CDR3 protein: ASSLSKGFVSPLH
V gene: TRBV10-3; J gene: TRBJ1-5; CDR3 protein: AISPGVQPQH
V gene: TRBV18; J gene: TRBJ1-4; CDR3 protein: ASSPGTGGAQEKLF
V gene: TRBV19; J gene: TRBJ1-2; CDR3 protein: ASTHDRANYGYT
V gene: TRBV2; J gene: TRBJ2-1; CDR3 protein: ASTRQVFYNEQF
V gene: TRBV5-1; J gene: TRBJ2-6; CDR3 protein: ASSLMTFGTSGANVLT
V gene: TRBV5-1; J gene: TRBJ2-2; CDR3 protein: ASSPDMTGTTGELF
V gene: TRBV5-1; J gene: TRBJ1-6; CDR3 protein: ASSLEGGNSPLH
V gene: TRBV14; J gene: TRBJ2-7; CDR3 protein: ASSPFPTGGGYEQY
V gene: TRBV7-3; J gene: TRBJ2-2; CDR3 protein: ASSLGQRRTGELF
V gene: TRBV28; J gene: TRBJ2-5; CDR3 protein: ASSLAGGQETQY
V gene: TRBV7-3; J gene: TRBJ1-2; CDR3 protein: ASSLPGTELYGYT
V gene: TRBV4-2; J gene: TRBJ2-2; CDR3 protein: ASSQDPGQSVRNTGELF
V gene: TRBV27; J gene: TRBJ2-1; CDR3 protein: ASSLYGWGQSDEQF
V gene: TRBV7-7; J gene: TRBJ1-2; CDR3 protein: ASSLRGGGYT
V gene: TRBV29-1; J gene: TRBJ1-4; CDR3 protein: SVGDRGRGEKLF
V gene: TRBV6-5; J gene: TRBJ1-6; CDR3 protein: ASGRRRNSPLH
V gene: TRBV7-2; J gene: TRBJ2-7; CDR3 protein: ASSLGRHSYEQY
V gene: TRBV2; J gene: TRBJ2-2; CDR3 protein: ASSDLAELANTGELF
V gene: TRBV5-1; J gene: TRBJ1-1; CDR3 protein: ASSLAGQFAGTEAF
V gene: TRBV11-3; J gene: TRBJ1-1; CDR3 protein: ASSPRAGGTEAF
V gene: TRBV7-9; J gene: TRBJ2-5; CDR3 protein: ASSLSNSGGETQY